Listed here is a single T cell receptor (beta chain). Libraries were prepared by immunoSEQ multiplex PCR; TCRdb keeps only in-frame clonotypes and omits some of them. This table holds fewer than 500,000 clones, 90% found once. The sample originates from a study of control samples from healthy donors and cancer patients. Germline lookup yields CDR1 PRHDT and CDR2 FYEKMQ (reference sequence). The CDR3 consists of 16 residues. The ends were cut back, 0 bases at V and 4 bases at J, with 15 bases in the middle. This TCR came from a man in his forties or fifties with head and neck cancer. The V and J genes are TRBV13 and TRBJ1-1, with a tentative D call TRBD1 (5 bases). Sequencing was done on a sample of PBMCs. CDR3 coding DNA: TGTGCCAGCAGCTTAGGATTAGGGGCCCTGGGCACTGAAGCTTTCTTT. This gives the protein CASSLGLGALGTEAFF.